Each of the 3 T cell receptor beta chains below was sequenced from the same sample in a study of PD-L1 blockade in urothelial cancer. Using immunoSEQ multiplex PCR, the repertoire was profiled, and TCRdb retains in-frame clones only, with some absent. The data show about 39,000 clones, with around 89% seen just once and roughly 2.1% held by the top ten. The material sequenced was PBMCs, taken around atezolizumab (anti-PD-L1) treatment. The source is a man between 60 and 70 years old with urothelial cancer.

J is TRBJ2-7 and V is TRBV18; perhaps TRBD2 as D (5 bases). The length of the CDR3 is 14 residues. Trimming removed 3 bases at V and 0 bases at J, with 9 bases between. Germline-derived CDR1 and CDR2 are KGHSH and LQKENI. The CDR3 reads CASSPSGNSYEQYF. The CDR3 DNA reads TGTGCCAGCTCACCTTCGGGAAACTCCTACGAGCAGTACTTC.

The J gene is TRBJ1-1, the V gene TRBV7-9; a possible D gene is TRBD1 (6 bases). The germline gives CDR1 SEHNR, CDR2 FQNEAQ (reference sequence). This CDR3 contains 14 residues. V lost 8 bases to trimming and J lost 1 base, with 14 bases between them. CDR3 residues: CASQGTAKNTEAFF. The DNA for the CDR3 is TGTGCCAGCCAGGGGACCGCTAAGAACACTGAAGCTTTCTTT.

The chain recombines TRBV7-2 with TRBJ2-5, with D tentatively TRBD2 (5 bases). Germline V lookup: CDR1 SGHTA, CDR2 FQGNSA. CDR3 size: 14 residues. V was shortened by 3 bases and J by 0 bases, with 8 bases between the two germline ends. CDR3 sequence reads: CASSFGGYQETQYF. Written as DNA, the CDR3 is TGTGCCAGCAGCTTTGGCGGGTACCAAGAGACCCAGTACTTC.